The 9 T cell receptor beta chains presented below share a single source sample, sequenced in a study of blood T cell repertoires in COVID-19. Only in-frame clones appear in the TCRdb table, and some are missing; sequencing was by immunoSEQ multiplex PCR. The table has tens of thousands of clones, 87% seen once. Sequences were obtained from peripheral blood. These TCRs come from a woman aged 45 to 65 with active or convalescent COVID-19.

The chain links TRBV12-3 or TRBV12-4 to TRBJ2-5, with D uncertain. The CDR3 is 12 residues long. V dropped 5 bases and J dropped 7 bases, with 11 bases sitting between them. The CDR3 nucleotides are TGTGCCAGCAGTCCGAGGTTGGGGACCCAGTACTTC. It translates to CASSPRLGTQYF.

V and J are TRBV5-6 and TRBJ1-2, with TRBD1 matching 8 bases. With 3 bases clipped from V and 7 bases from J, the junction kept 14 bases outside the gene matches. CDR3 length equals 16 residues. Germline-derived CDR1 and CDR2 are SGHDT and YYEEEE. This chain's CDR3 is CASSSSGQAIKGGYTF. CDR3 DNA sequence: TGTGCCAGCAGCTCGTCGGGACAGGCAATAAAGGGTGGCTACACCTTC.

The genes are TRBV5-6 and TRBJ1-4, with D maybe TRBD1 (6 bases). Trimming left V 2 bases short and J 4 bases short, with 9 bases between. The CDR3 runs 14 residues. Germline lookup yields CDR1 SGHDT and CDR2 YYEEEE. In nucleotides, the CDR3 is TGTGCCAGCAGCTTCGGACAGCTTAATGAAAAACTGTTTTTT. Residues: CASSFGQLNEKLFF.

With respect to this clone: Other nucleotide sequences from this sample produce the same CDR3. This chain connects TRBV3-1 (or the pseudogene TRBV3-2) to TRBJ2-7; a possible D gene is TRBD1 (6 bases). The germline gives CDR1 LGHDT, CDR2 YNNKEL (reference sequence). The V end was cut by 1 base, the J end by 6 bases, with 7 bases between. The CDR3 is 12 residues long. CDR3 in DNA: TGTGCCAGCAGCCAAGTAGGGGGCGAGCAGTACTTC. It codes for CASSQVGGEQYF.

The genes are TRBV24-1 and TRBJ2-7, with D possibly TRBD1 on 6 matching bases. The V end was cut by 5 bases, the J end by 4 bases, with 8 bases between. Germline V gene sequence: CDR1 KGHDR, CDR2 SFDVKD. This CDR3 comprises 12 residues. DNA for the CDR3: TGTGCCACCAGTGCACAGGGATACGAGCAGTACTTC. Translating gives CATSAQGYEQYF.

The CDR3 sequence is CASSVASTAVYGYTF. CDR3 bases: TGTGCCAGCAGCGTAGCTAGTACGGCCGTATATGGCTACACCTTC. This sequence joins TRBV9 and TRBJ1-2; D gene uncertain. CDR3 size: 15 residues. V was pared by 0 bases and J by 5 bases, with 14 bases between. Germline CDR1 and CDR2: SGDLS and YYNGEE.

V gene TRBV19 combines with J gene TRBJ1-1; 9 positions match TRBD1. V trimming: 8 bases; J trimming: 1 base; junction bases outside the gene matches: 5. Per the germline V gene, CDR1 is LNHDA and CDR2 is SQIVND (reference sequence). There are 14 residues in the CDR3. The CDR3 here is CASSKDRGNTEAFF. The CDR3 region has the DNA TGTGCCAGTTCTAAGGACAGGGGGAACACTGAAGCTTTCTTT.

The chain combines TRBV7-2 with TRBJ1-2; D ambiguous. CDR3 size: 15 residues. Germline V CDR1 and CDR2: SGHTA, FQGNSA. The V end lost 2 bases, the J end lost 3 bases, and 13 bases lay between the germline ends. The CDR3 here is CASSLSVLPDYGYTF. CDR3 in DNA: TGTGCCAGCAGCTTATCGGTCCTCCCTGACTATGGCTACACCTTC.

The gene calls are TRBV10-3 and TRBJ2-7; 11 bases agree with TRBD1. CDR1 and CDR2 (germline): ENHRY, SYGVKD. The CDR3 extends over 15 amino acids. V was pared by 3 bases and J by 3 bases, with 4 bases of the junction left unmatched. CDR3: CAISDWTGGNYEQYF. The CDR3 coding sequence is TGTGCCATCAGTGACTGGACAGGGGGCAACTACGAGCAGTACTTC.